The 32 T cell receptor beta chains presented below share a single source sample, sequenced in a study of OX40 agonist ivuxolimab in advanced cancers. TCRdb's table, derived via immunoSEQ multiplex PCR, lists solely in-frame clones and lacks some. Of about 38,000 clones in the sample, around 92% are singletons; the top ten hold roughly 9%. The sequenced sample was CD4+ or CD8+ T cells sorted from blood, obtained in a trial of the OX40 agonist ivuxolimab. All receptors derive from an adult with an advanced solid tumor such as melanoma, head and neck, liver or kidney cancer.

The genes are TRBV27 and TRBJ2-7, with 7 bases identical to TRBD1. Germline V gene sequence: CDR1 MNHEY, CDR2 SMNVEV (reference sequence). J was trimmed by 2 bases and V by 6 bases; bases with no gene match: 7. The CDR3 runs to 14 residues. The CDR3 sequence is CASRKTGPTYEQYF. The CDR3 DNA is TGTGCCAGCAGAAAGACAGGGCCAACCTACGAGCAGTACTTC.

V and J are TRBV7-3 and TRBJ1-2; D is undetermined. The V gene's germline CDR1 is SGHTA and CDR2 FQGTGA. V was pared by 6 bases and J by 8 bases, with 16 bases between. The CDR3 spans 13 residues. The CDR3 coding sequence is TGTGCCAGCAGTCCTACAGTGGGCGCGGGCTACACCTTC. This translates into CASSPTVGAGYTF.

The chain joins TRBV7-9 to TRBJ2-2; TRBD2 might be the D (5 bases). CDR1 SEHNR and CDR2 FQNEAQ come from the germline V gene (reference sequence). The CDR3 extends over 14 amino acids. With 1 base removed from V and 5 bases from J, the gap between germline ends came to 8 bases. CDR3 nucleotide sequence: TGTGCCAGCAGCTTAGTTGGGGAGACCGGGGAGCTGTTTTTT. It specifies CASSLVGETGELFF.

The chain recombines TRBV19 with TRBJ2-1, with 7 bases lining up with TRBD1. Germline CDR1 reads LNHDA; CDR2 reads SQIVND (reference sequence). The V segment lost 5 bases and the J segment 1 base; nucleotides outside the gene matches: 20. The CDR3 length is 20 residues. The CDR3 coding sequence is TGTGCCAGTAGTCTATTCCTGATTTCCCGGGACAGAATATCCTACAATGAGCAGTTCTTC. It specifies CASSLFLISRDRISYNEQFF.

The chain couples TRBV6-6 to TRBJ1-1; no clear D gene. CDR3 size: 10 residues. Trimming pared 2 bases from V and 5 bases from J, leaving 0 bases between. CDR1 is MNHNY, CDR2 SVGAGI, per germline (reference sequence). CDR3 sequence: CASSYTEAFF. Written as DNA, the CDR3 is TGTGCCAGCAGTTACACTGAAGCTTTCTTT.

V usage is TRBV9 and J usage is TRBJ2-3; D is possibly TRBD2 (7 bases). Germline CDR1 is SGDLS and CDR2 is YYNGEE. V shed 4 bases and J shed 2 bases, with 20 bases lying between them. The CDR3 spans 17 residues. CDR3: CASSLFGGGGLTDTQYF. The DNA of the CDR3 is TGTGCCAGCAGCCTCTTCGGGGGAGGGGGTCTCACAGATACGCAGTATTTT. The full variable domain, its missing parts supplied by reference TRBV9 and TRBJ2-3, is DSGVTQTPKHLITATGQRVTLRCSPRSGDLSVYWYQQSLDQGLQFLIQYYNGEERAKGNILERFSAQQFPDLHSELNLSSLELGDSALYFCASSLFGGGGLTDTQYFGPGTRLTVL.

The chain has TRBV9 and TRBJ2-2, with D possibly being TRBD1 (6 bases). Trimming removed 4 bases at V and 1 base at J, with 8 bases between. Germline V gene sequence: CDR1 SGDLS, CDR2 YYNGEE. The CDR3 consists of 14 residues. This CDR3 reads CASSQGGNTGELFF. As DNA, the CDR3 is TGTGCCAGCAGCCAAGGGGGGAACACCGGGGAGCTGTTTTTT.

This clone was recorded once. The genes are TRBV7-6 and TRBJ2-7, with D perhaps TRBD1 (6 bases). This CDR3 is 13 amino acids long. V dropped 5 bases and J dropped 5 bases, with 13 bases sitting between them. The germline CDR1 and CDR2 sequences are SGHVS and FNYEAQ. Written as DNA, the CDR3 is TGTGCCAGCAGCCCCTCCAACAGGGACGAGCAGTACTTC. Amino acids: CASSPSNRDEQYF.

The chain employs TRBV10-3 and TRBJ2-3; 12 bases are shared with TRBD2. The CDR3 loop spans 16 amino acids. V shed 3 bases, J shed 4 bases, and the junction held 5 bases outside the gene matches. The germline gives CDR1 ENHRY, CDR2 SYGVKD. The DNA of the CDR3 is TGTGCCATCAGTGACCCCGGACTAGCGGGACCAGATACGCAGTATTTT. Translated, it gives CAISDPGLAGPDTQYF.

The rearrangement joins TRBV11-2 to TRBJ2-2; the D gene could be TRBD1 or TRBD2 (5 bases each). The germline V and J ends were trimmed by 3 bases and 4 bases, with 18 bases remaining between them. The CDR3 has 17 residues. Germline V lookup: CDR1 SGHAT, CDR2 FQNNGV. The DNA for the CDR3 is TGTGCCAGCAGCTTCCCCCGGGACCCAACAAGCACCGGGGAGCTGTTTTTT. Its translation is CASSFPRDPTSTGELFF.

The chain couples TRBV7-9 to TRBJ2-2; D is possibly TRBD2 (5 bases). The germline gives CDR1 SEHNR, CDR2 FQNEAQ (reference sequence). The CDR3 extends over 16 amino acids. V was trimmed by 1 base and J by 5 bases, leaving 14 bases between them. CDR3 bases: TGTGCCAGCAGCTTAGGAGGGAACAGTCTGACCGGGGAGCTGTTTTTT. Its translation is CASSLGGNSLTGELFF.

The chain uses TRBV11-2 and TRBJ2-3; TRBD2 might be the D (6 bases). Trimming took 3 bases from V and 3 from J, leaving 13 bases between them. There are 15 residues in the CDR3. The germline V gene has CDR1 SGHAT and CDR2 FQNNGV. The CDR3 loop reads CASSFGPRGTDTQYF. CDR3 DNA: TGTGCCAGCAGCTTTGGACCTCGGGGGACAGATACGCAGTATTTT.

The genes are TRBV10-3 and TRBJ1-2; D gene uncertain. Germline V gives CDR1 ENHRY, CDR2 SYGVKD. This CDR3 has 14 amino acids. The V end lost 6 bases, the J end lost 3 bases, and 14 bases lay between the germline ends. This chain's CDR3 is CAIRPPAGYYGYTF. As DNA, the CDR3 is TGTGCCATCAGGCCCCCTGCTGGATACTATGGCTACACCTTC.

For the CDR3, the DNA is TGTGCCAGCAGCTTAGACCCCAGGCGCGGCTACACCTTC. It yields the protein CASSLDPRRGYTF. This rearrangement joins TRBV7-9 to TRBJ1-2; no clear D. The germline CDR1 and CDR2 sequences are SEHNR and FQNEAQ (reference sequence). The CDR3 runs 13 residues. Trimming pared 1 base from V and 8 bases from J, leaving 11 bases between.

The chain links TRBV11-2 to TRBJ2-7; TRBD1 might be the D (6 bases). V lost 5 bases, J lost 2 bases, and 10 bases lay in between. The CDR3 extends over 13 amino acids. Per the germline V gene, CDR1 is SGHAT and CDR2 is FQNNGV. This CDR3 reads CASSPGQPYEQYF. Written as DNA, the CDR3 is TGTGCCAGCAGCCCGGGACAACCCTACGAGCAGTACTTC.

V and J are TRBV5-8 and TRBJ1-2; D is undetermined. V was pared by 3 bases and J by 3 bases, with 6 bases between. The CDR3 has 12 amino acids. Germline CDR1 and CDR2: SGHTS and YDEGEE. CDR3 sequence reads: CASSSGYYGYTF. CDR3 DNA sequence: TGTGCCAGCAGCTCCGGATACTATGGCTACACCTTC.

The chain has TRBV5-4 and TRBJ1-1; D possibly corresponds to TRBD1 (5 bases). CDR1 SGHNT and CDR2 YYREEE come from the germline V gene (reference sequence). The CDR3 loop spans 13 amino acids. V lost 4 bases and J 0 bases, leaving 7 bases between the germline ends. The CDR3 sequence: CASSRGVNTEAFF. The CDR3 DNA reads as TGTGCCAGCAGCCGAGGGGTGAACACTGAAGCTTTCTTT.

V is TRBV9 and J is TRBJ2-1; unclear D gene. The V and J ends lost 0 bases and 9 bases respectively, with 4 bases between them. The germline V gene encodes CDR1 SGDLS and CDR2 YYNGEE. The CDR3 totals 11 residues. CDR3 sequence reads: CASSVDSEQFF. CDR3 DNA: TGTGCCAGCAGCGTAGATAGTGAGCAGTTCTTC. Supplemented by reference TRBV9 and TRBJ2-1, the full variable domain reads DSGVTQTPKHLITATGQRVTLRCSPRSGDLSVYWYQQSLDQGLQFLIQYYNGEERAKGNILERFSAQQFPDLHSELNLSSLELGDSALYFCASSVDSEQFFGPGTRLTVL.

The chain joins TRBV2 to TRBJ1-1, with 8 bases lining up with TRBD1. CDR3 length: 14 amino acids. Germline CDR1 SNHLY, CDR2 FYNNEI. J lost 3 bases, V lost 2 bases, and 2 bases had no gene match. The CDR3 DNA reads TGTGCCAGCAGTGAACAGGGGGCAGACACTGAAGCTTTCTTT. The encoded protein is CASSEQGADTEAFF.

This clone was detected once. This CDR3 reads CASSPHIRYGYTF. CDR3 nucleotides: TGTGCCAGCAGTCCCCACATCCGCTATGGCTACACCTTC. The rearrangement joins TRBV6-1 to TRBJ1-2; D unclear. Germline V gene lookup returns CDR1 MNHNS and CDR2 SASEGT. The CDR3 loop spans 13 amino acids. Trimming cost V 5 bases and J 4 bases, with 11 bases left between them.

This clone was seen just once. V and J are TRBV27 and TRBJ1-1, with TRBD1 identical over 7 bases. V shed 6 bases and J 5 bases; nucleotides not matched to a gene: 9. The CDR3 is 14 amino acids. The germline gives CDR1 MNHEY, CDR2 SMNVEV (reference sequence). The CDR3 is CASRPRGVGTEAFF. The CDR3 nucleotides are TGTGCCAGCAGGCCCAGGGGGGTCGGTACTGAAGCTTTCTTT.

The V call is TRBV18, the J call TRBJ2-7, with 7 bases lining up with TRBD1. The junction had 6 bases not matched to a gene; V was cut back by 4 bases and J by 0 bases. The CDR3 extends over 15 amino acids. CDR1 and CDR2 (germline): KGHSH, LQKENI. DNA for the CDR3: TGTGCCAGCTCACGAGGGGGCGCAGGCTCCTACGAGCAGTACGTC. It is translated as CASSRGGAGSYEQYV.

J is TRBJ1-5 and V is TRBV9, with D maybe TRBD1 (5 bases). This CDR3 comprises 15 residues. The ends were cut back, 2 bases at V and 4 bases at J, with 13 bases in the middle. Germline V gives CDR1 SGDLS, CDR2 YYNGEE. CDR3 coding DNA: TGTGCCAGCAGCGTGTCAGAAGGGGTTAATCAGCCCCAGCATTTT. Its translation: CASSVSEGVNQPQHF.

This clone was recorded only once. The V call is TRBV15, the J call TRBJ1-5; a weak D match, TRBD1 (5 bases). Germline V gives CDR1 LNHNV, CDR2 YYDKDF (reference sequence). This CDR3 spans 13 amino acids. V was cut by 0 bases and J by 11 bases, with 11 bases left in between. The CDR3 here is CATSRDRGGAQHF. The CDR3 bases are TGTGCCACCAGCAGAGATCGGGGGGGGGCCCAGCATTTT.

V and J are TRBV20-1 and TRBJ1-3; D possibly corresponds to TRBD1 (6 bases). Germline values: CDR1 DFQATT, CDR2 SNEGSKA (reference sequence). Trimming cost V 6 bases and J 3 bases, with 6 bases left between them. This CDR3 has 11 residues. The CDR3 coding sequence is TGCAGTGCCAGGGGTGGAAACACCATATATTTT. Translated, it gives CSARGGNTIYF.

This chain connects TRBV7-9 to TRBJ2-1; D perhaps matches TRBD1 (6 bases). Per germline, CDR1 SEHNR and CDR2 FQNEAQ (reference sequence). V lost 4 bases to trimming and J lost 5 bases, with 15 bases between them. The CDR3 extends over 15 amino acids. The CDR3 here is CASSSDHRDNNEQFF. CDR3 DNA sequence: TGTGCCAGCAGCTCCGACCACCGGGACAACAATGAGCAGTTCTTC.

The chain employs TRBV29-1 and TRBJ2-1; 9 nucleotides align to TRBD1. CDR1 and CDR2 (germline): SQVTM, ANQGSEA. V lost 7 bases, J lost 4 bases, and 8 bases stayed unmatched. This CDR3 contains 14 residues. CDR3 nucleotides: TGCAGCGACGGGACAGGGTTTCGTTACAATGAGCAGTTCTTC. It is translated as CSDGTGFRYNEQFF.

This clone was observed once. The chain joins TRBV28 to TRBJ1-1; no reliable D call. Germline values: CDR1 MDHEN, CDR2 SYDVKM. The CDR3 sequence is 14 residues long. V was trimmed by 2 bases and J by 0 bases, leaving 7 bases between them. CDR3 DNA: TGTGCCAGCAGTTTAACCCCTTTGAACACTGAAGCTTTCTTT. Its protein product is CASSLTPLNTEAFF.

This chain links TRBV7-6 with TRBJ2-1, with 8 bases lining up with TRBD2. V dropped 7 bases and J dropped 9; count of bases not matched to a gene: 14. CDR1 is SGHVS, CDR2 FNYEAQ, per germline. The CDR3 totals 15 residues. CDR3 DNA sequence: TGTGCCAGCACATCCGAGGGACTAGGGGGAAGTGAGCAGTTCTTC. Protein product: CASTSEGLGGSEQFF.

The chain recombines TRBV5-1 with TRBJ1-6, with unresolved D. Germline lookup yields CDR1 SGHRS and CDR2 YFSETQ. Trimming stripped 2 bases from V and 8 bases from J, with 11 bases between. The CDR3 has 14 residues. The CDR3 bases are TGCGCCAGCAGCTTAACCCCGGGATATTCACCCCTCCACTTT. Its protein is CASSLTPGYSPLHF.

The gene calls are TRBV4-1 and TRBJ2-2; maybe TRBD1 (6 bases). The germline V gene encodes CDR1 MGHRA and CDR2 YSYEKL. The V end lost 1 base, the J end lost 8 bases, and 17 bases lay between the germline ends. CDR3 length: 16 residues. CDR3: CASSQVVGQLRGELFF. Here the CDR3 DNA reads TGCGCCAGCAGCCAAGTAGTGGGACAACTAAGAGGGGAGCTGTTTTTT.

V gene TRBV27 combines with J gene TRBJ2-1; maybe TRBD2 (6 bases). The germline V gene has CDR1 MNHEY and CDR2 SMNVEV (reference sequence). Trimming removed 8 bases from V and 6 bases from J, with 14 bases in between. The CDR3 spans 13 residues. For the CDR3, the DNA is TGTGCCAGCCGGGGATTGGGGGGCAATGAGCAGTTCTTC. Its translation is CASRGLGGNEQFF.